This T cell receptor (beta chain) emerged from a study of blood T cell repertoires in COVID-19. Study information: The analysed material was cDNA or gDNA that came from T cells, B-cell-depleted T cells, or PBMCs.

This study enrolled people aged roughly 18 to 90 from about two dozen US geographic areas. Researchers sorted participants into cohorts using their self-reported clinical history. What the recovered Cohort 3 donors had was two negative PCRs, clearance, or symptom resolution. TCRdb keeps only in-frame clones here, not all; method: immunoSEQ multiplex PCR. The table has around 310,000 clones, about nine tenths seen once; the top ten hold around a tenth. Looked up from germline, CDR1 is SGHTA and CDR2 is FQGTGA. This CDR3 has 15 residues. J gave up 3 bases and V 4 bases, and 7 bases lay outside the gene matches.

The sequenced material came from PBMCs or T cells enriched from blood (not recorded which). The chain joins TRBV7-3 to TRBJ2-7; 9 positions match TRBD1. The clonotype was recovered from a woman aged 40 to 50 who had recovered from COVID-19. CDR3 DNA: TGTGCCAGCAGCTCGCAGGGACAGGGAATCTACGAGCAGTACTTC. Its protein product is CASSSQGQGIYEQYF. Together with reference TRBV7-3 and TRBJ2-7, the CDR3 gives the full variable domain: GAGVSQTPSNKVTEKGKYVELRCDPISGHTALYWYRQSLGQGPEFLIYFQGTGAADDSGLPNDRFFAVRPEGSVSTLKIQRTERGDSAVYLCASSSQGQGIYEQYFGPGTRLTVT.